Listed here is a single TCR beta chain. CDR1 is DFQATT and CDR2 is SNEGSKA in the germline V gene (reference sequence). Trimming removed 3 bases from V and 2 bases from J, with 8 bases in between. The CDR3 spans 12 residues. Some clones are missing from TCRdb's copy, which holds only in-frame ones; the method was immunoSEQ multiplex PCR. Among around 160,000 clones listed, about 91% were seen once. This entry belongs to a study of T cell responses to AZD1222 COVID-19 vaccine. This specimen was peripheral blood, taken on day 0 of AZD1222 vaccination. The gene calls are TRBV20-1 and TRBJ2-7; a weak D match, TRBD1 (5 bases). The clonotype originates from an adult in good health. In DNA form, the CDR3 reads TGCAGTGCTAGTAGCAGGGCCTACGAGCAGTACTTC. Translation: CSASSRAYEQYF.